This T cell receptor beta chain was identified during a study of blood T cell repertoires in COVID-19. Turning to the study itself: T cells, B-cell-depleted T cells, or PBMCs supplied cDNA or gDNA.

Only in-frame clones appear in the TCRdb table, and some are missing; sequencing was by immunoSEQ multiplex PCR. This sample has under 150,000 clones; more than 80% occur once, and the top ten carry more than 5%. Losses at the gene ends were 2 bases for V and 4 bases for J; bases not matched to a gene: 4. Germline assignment: CDR1 MNHEY and CDR2 SVGAGI. The CDR3 consists of 15 residues. The sequence derives from a woman in her sixties with COVID-19, enrolled during active disease. The sequenced sample consisted of peripheral blood. The J gene is TRBJ2-3, the V gene TRBV6-5; the match to TRBD2 covers 9 bases. The CDR3 DNA reads as TGTGCCAGCAGTTACCTGGCGGGGGGGTCAGATACGCAGTATTTT. Translation: CASSYLAGGSDTQYF.